A single sample is the source of the 32 T cell receptor beta chains below, sequenced in a study of regulatory T cells in long-lasting Graves disease. Time point here: newly diagnosed GD, antithyroid drugs for less than 3 months. Following extraction of RNA from PBMCs, that RNA was used to make the TCR library. Libraries of TCR beta came from iRepertoire HTBI primers plus Arm-PCR of CDR3 regions. TCRdb reprocessed the multiplex PCR reads with MiXCR, giving one entry per CDR3 protein. The sample contains about 530,000 distinct CDR3 sequences, about 16% of which appear only once. The same sample was also used in a study of T cells in Graves' hyperthyroidism and ophthalmopathy.

The sample here was peripheral blood mononuclear cells (PBMCs), taken at new diagnosis, from a patient treated with antithyroid drugs. The receptor set was obtained from a woman between 40 and 65 years old with Graves disease.

This clonotype was found a few times. CDR3 region: CASSHGPAGELFF. In DNA, the CDR3 is TGTGCCAGCAGCCACGGGCCGGCCGGGGAGCTGTTTTTT. The V gene is TRBV12-3 or TRBV12-4, the J gene TRBJ2-2, with no clear D. The CDR3 contains 13 residues. The ends were cut back, 6 bases at V and 6 bases at J, with 11 bases in the middle.

This clonotype has at least ten counts. This rearrangement joins TRBV7-9 to TRBJ2-1; 9 positions match TRBD1. The CDR3 totals 14 residues. V lost 4 bases and J lost 6; bases outside the gene matches: 4. Germline CDR1 and CDR2: SEHNR and FQNEAQ (reference sequence). CDR3 sequence: CASSWDRVGNEQFF. The DNA of the CDR3 is TGTGCCAGCAGCTGGGACAGGGTTGGCAATGAGCAGTTCTTC. Together with reference TRBV7-9 and TRBJ2-1, the CDR3 gives the full variable domain: DTGVSQNPRHKITKRGQNVTFRCDPISEHNRLYWYRQTLGQGPEFLTYFQNEAQLEKSRLLSDRFSAERPKGSFSTLEIQRTEQGDSAMYLCASSWDRVGNEQFFGPGTRLTVL.

This clonotype was seen ten or more times. The J gene is TRBJ2-6, the V gene TRBV6-1; possible D gene TRBD1, 5 bases. Germline assignment: CDR1 MNHNS and CDR2 SASEGT. Trimming removed 5 bases at V and 2 bases at J, with 7 bases between. The CDR3 runs to 14 residues. This chain's CDR3 is CASSTGAGANVLTF. The CDR3 DNA sequence: TGTGCCAGCAGTACAGGAGCTGGGGCCAACGTCCTGACTTTC.

This clonotype has ten or more counts. This chain links TRBV28 with TRBJ1-1, with D uncertain. V lost 6 bases to trimming and J lost 6 bases, with 14 bases between them. Germline V lookup: CDR1 MDHEN, CDR2 SYDVKM. CDR3 length: 13 residues. This CDR3 reads CASRSSGRAEAFF. DNA for the CDR3: TGTGCCAGCAGGTCTTCGGGTCGGGCTGAAGCTTTCTTT.

This clonotype has more than one count but fewer than ten. This chain links TRBV12-5 with TRBJ1-4; 9 positions match TRBD1. Looked up from germline, CDR1 is LGHNT and CDR2 is FRNRAP. V shed 3 bases, J shed 8 bases, and the junction held 4 bases outside the gene matches. The CDR3 has 14 residues. Here the CDR3 reads CASGLKTGGEKLFF. The CDR3 DNA is TGTGCTAGTGGTTTAAAGACAGGGGGAGAAAAACTGTTTTTT.

The gene calls are TRBV10-3 and TRBJ2-2, with 9 bases matching TRBD2. The CDR3 has 15 residues. In germline, CDR1 is ENHRY, CDR2 SYGVKD. Unmatched junction bases numbered 6, after V lost 3 bases and J lost 7 bases. The CDR3 region has the DNA TGTGCCATCAGTGATCGGCTAGCGGGGTACGGGGAGCTGTTTTTT. Its translation is CAISDRLAGYGELFF.

This clonotype was picked up a small number of times. The V call is TRBV18, the J call TRBJ2-1; D call uncertain. The CDR3 loop spans 13 amino acids. V was pared by 1 base and J by 3 bases, with 4 bases between. Germline CDR1 is KGHSH and CDR2 is LQKENI. CDR3: CASSPRNYNEQFF. For the CDR3, the DNA is TGTGCCAGCTCACCACGCAACTACAATGAGCAGTTCTTC.

The table lists this clonotype with many counts. The genes are TRBV6-1 and TRBJ1-2; 7 positions agree with TRBD1. The junction had 18 bases not matched to a gene; V was cut back by 7 bases and J by 4 bases. This CDR3 comprises 17 residues. Germline loops: CDR1 MNHNS, CDR2 SASEGT. CDR3 DNA sequence: TGTGCCAGCATCTCGTTGAAAGGGGGCATCGGCGGCTATGGCTACACCTTC. Translating gives CASISLKGGIGGYGYTF.

This clonotype was observed at least ten times. This chain uses TRBV20-1 with TRBJ2-1; TRBD2 aligns across 8 bases. Germline CDR1 DFQATT, CDR2 SNEGSKA (reference sequence). The CDR3 runs 13 residues. Trimming took 4 bases from V and 10 from J; bases not matched to a gene: 9. This CDR3 is CSATSGGGREQFF. Here the CDR3 DNA reads TGCAGTGCTACGAGCGGGGGTGGAAGGGAGCAGTTCTTC.

This clonotype was counted at least ten times. V is TRBV20-1 and J is TRBJ2-1; 10 nucleotides align to TRBD2. The CDR3 runs 18 residues. The ends lost 5 bases at V and 3 bases at J; junction bases unmatched: 16. CDR1 is DFQATT, CDR2 SNEGSKA, per germline (reference sequence). The CDR3 bases are TGCAGTGCTTCCCGAGCGAGCGGGGGGGCCGTCTACTACAATGAGCAGTTCTTC. This encodes CSASRASGGAVYYNEQFF.

The chain combines TRBV10-3 with TRBJ2-6; D perhaps matches TRBD1 (7 bases). There are 19 residues in the CDR3. In germline, CDR1 is ENHRY, CDR2 SYGVKD. The V end lost 0 bases, the J end lost 0 bases, and 15 bases lay between the germline ends. The CDR3 coding sequence is TGTGCCATCAGTGAGTCATGGCAGGGGGGAGACTCTGGGGCCAACGTCCTGACTTTC. This codes for CAISESWQGGDSGANVLTF.

This clonotype has just a few counts. The gene calls are TRBV11-1 and TRBJ2-3, with 8 bases identical to TRBD1. CDR3 length equals 15 residues. CDR1 SGHAT and CDR2 FQDESV come from the germline V gene (reference sequence). After removal of 3 bases from V and 2 bases from J, the junction contained 4 bases not matched to a gene. CDR3 nucleotides: TGTGCCAGCAGCTTGGACAGGGAAAACACAGATACGCAGTATTTT. Translated: CASSLDRENTDTQYF.

The chain combines TRBV6-2 or TRBV6-3 with TRBJ1-6, with D tentatively TRBD1 (5 bases). The CDR3 loop spans 15 amino acids. Deletions cut 0 bases from V and 6 bases from J, with 9 bases between. The germline V gene has CDR1 MNHEY and CDR2 SVGEGT. The CDR3 loop is CASSYSEGVNSPLHF. For the CDR3, the DNA is TGTGCCAGCAGTTACTCGGAAGGGGTTAATTCACCCCTCCACTTT.

This clonotype was seen ten or more times. The rearrangement joins TRBV11-2 to TRBJ1-5; TRBD1 matches 9 bases. The CDR3 totals 13 residues. Germline V CDR1 and CDR2: SGHAT, FQNNGV. Losses at the gene ends were 4 bases for V and 5 bases for J; bases not matched to a gene: 0. The DNA of the CDR3 is TGTGCCAGCAGCTGGACAGGGGATCAGCCCCAGCATTTT. It encodes CASSWTGDQPQHF.

The genes are TRBV7-6 and TRBJ1-6; 7 positions agree with TRBD1. Germline loops: CDR1 SGHVS, CDR2 FNYEAQ. V was pared by 5 bases and J by 7 bases, with 11 bases of the junction left unmatched. This CDR3 comprises 16 residues. CDR3 residues: CASSPRSGQLNSPLHF. The CDR3 DNA follows: TGTGCCAGCAGCCCTCGGTCGGGACAGCTCAATTCACCCCTCCACTTT. The variable domain in full, with the rest retrieved from reference TRBV7-6 and TRBJ1-6, is GAGVSQSPRYKVTKRGQDVALRCDPISGHVSLYWYRQALGQGPEFLTYFNYEAQQDKSGLPNDRFSAERPEGSISTLTIQRTEQRDSAMYRCASSPRSGQLNSPLHFGNGTRLTVT.

This clonotype came up once. The rearrangement joins TRBV7-2 to TRBJ2-7; the D gene is possibly TRBD1 (6 bases). Looked up from germline, CDR1 is SGHTA and CDR2 is FQGNSA. The CDR3 loop spans 18 amino acids. Trimming removed 8 bases at V and 3 bases at J, with 29 bases between. The CDR3 loop reads CASGPAITRQKGDYEQYF. CDR3 sequence (DNA): TGTGCCAGCGGCCCAGCGATCACAAGACAAAAGGGGGACTACGAGCAGTACTTC.

This clonotype was recorded many times. The chain links TRBV2 to TRBJ1-5; D gene ambiguous. CDR3 length: 13 residues. The V end lost 3 bases, the J end lost 0 bases, and 3 bases lay between the germline ends. CDR1 and CDR2 from the germline V gene are SNHLY and FYNNEI. The CDR3 spells CASSDISNQPQHF. The CDR3 nucleotides read TGTGCCAGCAGTGACATTAGCAATCAGCCCCAGCATTTT.

This clonotype was counted only a few times. The V gene is TRBV5-1, the J gene TRBJ1-4, with a tentative D call TRBD1 (5 bases). The V end was cut by 5 bases, the J end by 1 base, with 9 bases between. The CDR3 runs to 14 residues. Germline-derived CDR1 and CDR2 are SGHRS and YFSETQ. This chain's CDR3 is CASRNQGTNEKLFF. The CDR3 DNA reads TGCGCCAGCAGAAATCAGGGAACTAATGAAAAACTGTTTTTT.

V usage is TRBV5-1 and J usage is TRBJ1-6, with D tentatively TRBD1 (5 bases). Trimming shortened V by 3 bases and J by 10 bases, and 17 bases separated the two germline ends. CDR3 length equals 15 residues. CDR1 SGHRS and CDR2 YFSETQ come from the germline V gene. CDR3 bases: TGCGCCAGCAGCTCTGGGCTCGACGAGGGGTCACCCCTCCACTTT. This sequence encodes CASSSGLDEGSPLHF.

A word on this clonotype: A much larger clone is a single base away; this may be a read error. This chain connects TRBV2 to TRBJ2-2, with 11 nucleotides matching TRBD1. The CDR3 contains 16 residues. The germline V gene encodes CDR1 SNHLY and CDR2 FYNNEI. Written as DNA, the CDR3 is TGTGCCAGCAAGAGTAAAGGACAGGGGGCGTCCGGGGAGCTGGTTTTT. Protein sequence: CASKSKGQGASGELVF. The complete variable domain, with remaining parts taken from reference TRBV2 and TRBJ2-2, reads EPEVTQTPSHQVTQMGQEVILRCVPISNHLYFYWYRQILGQKVEFLVSFYNNEISEKSEIFDDQFSVERPDGSNFTLKIRSTKLEDSAMYFCASKSKGQGASGELVFGEGSRLTVL.

The table lists this clonotype with many counts. V and J are TRBV3-1 and TRBJ1-1; D ambiguous. Germline V gene sequence: CDR1 LGHDT, CDR2 YNNKEL (reference sequence). CDR3 size: 12 residues. Trimming removed 4 bases from V and 11 bases from J, with 14 bases in between. The CDR3 DNA is TGTGCCAGCAGCCCCGCGGGTGGGATTGCTTTCTTT. Its protein is CASSPAGGIAFF.

The table lists this clonotype with many counts. The chain couples TRBV27 to TRBJ1-1; D gene uncertain. This CDR3 has 14 amino acids. Germline lookup yields CDR1 MNHEY and CDR2 SMNVEV (reference sequence). Between the trimmed V and J ends, which lost 0 bases and 3 bases, there was a span of 8 bases. For the CDR3, the DNA is TGTGCCAGCAGTTTATCACCCAGTTACACTGAAGCTTTCTTT. Residues: CASSLSPSYTEAFF.

The rearrangement uses TRBV5-1 and TRBJ2-3; 13 bases align to TRBD2. V lost 0 bases and J lost 5; bases outside the gene matches: 6. Germline values: CDR1 SGHRS, CDR2 YFSETQ. This CDR3 spans 17 amino acids. CDR3 DNA: TGCGCCAGCAGCTTGGATACTAGCGGGGGGGCCGTAGATACGCAGTATTTT. It encodes CASSLDTSGGAVDTQYF.

This clonotype has more than one count but fewer than ten. J is TRBJ2-7 and V is TRBV5-1; 9 nucleotides line up with TRBD2. CDR3 length: 14 residues. Germline CDR1 SGHRS, CDR2 YFSETQ. V trimming: 4 bases; J trimming: 3 bases; junction bases outside the gene matches: 5. The DNA for the CDR3 is TGCGCCAGCAGCGTGCTGACTAGCGGCTACGAGCAGTACTTC. Its translation is CASSVLTSGYEQYF.

The chain links TRBV30 to TRBJ1-3; D possibly corresponds to TRBD1 (5 bases). Trimming took off 5 bases at V and 0 bases at J, with 8 bases between the two ends. The CDR3 totals 13 residues. From germline, CDR1 is GTSNPN and CDR2 SVGIG (reference sequence). CDR3 amino acids: CAWDSNSGNTIYF. In DNA, the CDR3 is TGTGCCTGGGACAGTAACTCTGGAAACACCATATATTTT.

V usage is TRBV19 and J usage is TRBJ1-1, with D maybe TRBD1 (5 bases). Germline V CDR1 and CDR2: LNHDA, SQIVND (reference sequence). V was clipped by 7 bases and J by 0 bases, with 12 bases between them. This CDR3 has 14 residues. The CDR3 DNA follows: TGTGCCAGTACCCCCGCAGGGTTGAACACTGAAGCTTTCTTT. This gives the protein CASTPAGLNTEAFF.

This clonotype was seen only a few times. J is TRBJ1-2 and V is TRBV19, with TRBD1 matching over 9 bases. Germline loops: CDR1 LNHDA, CDR2 SQIVND (reference sequence). After removal of 5 bases from V and 4 bases from J, the junction contained 11 bases not matched to a gene. CDR3 size: 16 residues. CDR3: CASSQTYRGLGYGYTF. In DNA form, the CDR3 reads TGTGCCAGTAGTCAGACGTACAGGGGGCTCGGCTATGGCTACACCTTC.

This clonotype was seen a few times. The J gene is TRBJ2-5, the V gene TRBV5-1, with TRBD1 identical over 8 bases. The germline CDR1 and CDR2 sequences are SGHRS and YFSETQ. V lost 0 bases and J lost 5; bases outside the gene matches: 6. The CDR3 totals 15 residues. The CDR3 sequence: CASSLVAGGRETQYF. In nucleotides, the CDR3 is TGCGCCAGCAGCTTGGTGGCAGGGGGCAGGGAGACCCAGTACTTC.

The chain carries TRBV11-2 and TRBJ2-1; TRBD2 matches at 15 bases. This CDR3 comprises 20 residues. Germline CDR1 is SGHAT and CDR2 is FQNNGV. The junction had 17 bases not matched to a gene; V was cut back by 5 bases and J by 6 bases. The CDR3 is CASSRTPGLAGGSGFNEQFF. CDR3 DNA: TGTGCCAGCAGCAGAACCCCGGGACTAGCGGGAGGATCCGGCTTCAATGAGCAGTTCTTC.

This clonotype was seen a few times. The rearrangement uses TRBV5-1 and TRBJ1-5, with D hard to call. The germline gives CDR1 SGHRS, CDR2 YFSETQ. The CDR3 is made up of 13 amino acids. Trimming left V 2 bases short and J 7 bases short, with 10 bases between. The CDR3 DNA reads as TGCGCCAGCAGCTTTTCAGAGGGACAGCCCCAGCATTTT. Translation gives CASSFSEGQPQHF.

The chain couples TRBV10-3 to TRBJ2-2, with D hard to call. The CDR3 has 12 residues. The V and J ends lost 4 bases and 11 bases respectively, with 11 bases between them. CDR1 ENHRY and CDR2 SYGVKD come from the germline V gene. DNA of the CDR3: TGTGCCATCAGTGTAGTGGGGAATGAGCTGTTTTTT. This encodes CAISVVGNELFF.

This clonotype was picked up a small number of times. This chain connects TRBV7-6 to TRBJ1-6; D unresolved. Trimming removed 5 bases from V and 10 bases from J, with 18 bases in between. Germline-derived CDR1 and CDR2 are SGHVS and FNYEAQ. The CDR3 runs 15 residues. CDR3 in DNA: TGTGCCAGCAGCGAACTAGGGATCGCGGAGTCACCCCTCCACTTT. It translates to CASSELGIAESPLHF.